This T cell receptor (beta chain) appears in the sequencing data of a study of vaccination and CD4 T cells after COVID-19. On the study more broadly: Recovered patients in the cohort numbered six men and four women, two of them Hispanic. Overlapping spike pools from SARS-CoV-2 and HCoV-NL63, HCoV-OC43 and HCoV-229E served as culture stimuli.

This clonotype ranks as hyperexpanded. The antigen is unknown. Sequence at one end of the junction differs from germline and may be a read error. Researchers used the Oncomine TCR Beta short-read assay to sequence DNA from cultured CD4+ T cells. TCRdb passed the PCR reads through MiXCR, listing each CDR3 protein once. The sample includes 4,200 or so distinct CDR3 sequences, under 70% seen only once; the top ten take around 25%. Indicated treatment: approximately 10-day PBMC culture with coronavirus spike peptide pools or control peptides (ViraFEST assay). Positive PCR tests dated from March to December 2020, predating US Alpha, Beta and Delta variants. At days 3 and 7, half the medium was exchanged for fresh IL-2 medium. The clonotype comes from a human donor who had recovered from COVID-19. Sequencing was performed on CD4+ T cells from blood, cultured in vitro.

The CDR3 loop is CGGQPQHF. CDR3 DNA: TGCGGCGGTCAGCCCCAGCATTTT. The V gene is TRBV6-7, the J gene TRBJ1-5; D unresolved. TRBV6-7 is an open reading frame whose function is uncertain. CDR3 length equals 8 residues.